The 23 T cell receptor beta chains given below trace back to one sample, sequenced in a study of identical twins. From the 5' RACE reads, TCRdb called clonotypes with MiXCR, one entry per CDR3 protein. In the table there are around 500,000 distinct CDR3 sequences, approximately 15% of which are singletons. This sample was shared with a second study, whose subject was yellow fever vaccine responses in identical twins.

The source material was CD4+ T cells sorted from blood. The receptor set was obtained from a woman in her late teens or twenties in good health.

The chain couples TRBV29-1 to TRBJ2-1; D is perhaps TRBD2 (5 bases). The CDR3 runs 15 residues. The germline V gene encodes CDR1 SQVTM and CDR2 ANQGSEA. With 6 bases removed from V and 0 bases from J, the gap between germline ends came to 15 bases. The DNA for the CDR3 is TGCAGCGTCTACCGGACTCCAAGCTCCTACAATGAGCAGTTCTTC. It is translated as CSVYRTPSSYNEQFF.

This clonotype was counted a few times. This CDR3 reads CATSREADSGEQYF. Written as DNA, the CDR3 is TGTGCCACCAGCAGAGAAGCCGACTCAGGGGAGCAGTACTTC. The chain employs TRBV15 and TRBJ2-7, with D perhaps TRBD1 (5 bases). Germline V gene lookup returns CDR1 LNHNV and CDR2 YYDKDF (reference sequence). Between the trimmed V and J ends, which lost 0 bases and 7 bases, there was a span of 13 bases. This CDR3 has 14 residues.

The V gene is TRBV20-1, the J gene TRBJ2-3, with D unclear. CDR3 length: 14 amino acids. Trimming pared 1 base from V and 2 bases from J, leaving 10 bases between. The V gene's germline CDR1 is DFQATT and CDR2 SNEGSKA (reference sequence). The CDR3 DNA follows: TGCAGTGCTAGAGGTCAAAGCTCCACAGATACGCAGTATTTT. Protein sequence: CSARGQSSTDTQYF.

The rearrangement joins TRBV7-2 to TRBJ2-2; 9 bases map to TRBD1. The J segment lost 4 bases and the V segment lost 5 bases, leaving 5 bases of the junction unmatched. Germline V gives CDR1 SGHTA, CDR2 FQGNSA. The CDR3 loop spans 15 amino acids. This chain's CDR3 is CASSTRQGGTGELFF. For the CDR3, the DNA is TGTGCCAGCAGCACTCGACAGGGGGGCACCGGGGAGCTGTTTTTT.

CDR3 DNA: TGTGCTAGTGGCTATGACAGGGGGACTACTTTCTACGAGCAGTACTTC. Translated, it gives CASGYDRGTTFYEQYF. V usage is TRBV12-5 and J usage is TRBJ2-7; TRBD1 agrees at 9 bases. Germline CDR1 is LGHNT and CDR2 is FRNRAP. V dropped 6 bases and J dropped 3; count of bases not matched to a gene: 12. The CDR3 consists of 16 residues.

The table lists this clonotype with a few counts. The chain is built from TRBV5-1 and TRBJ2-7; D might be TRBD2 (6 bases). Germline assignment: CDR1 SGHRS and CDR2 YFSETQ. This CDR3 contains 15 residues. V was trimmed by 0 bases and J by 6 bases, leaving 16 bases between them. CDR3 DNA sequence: TGCGCCAGCAGCTTGGAGGAGGGGCAGAACTCCGAGCAGTACTTC. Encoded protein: CASSLEEGQNSEQYF.

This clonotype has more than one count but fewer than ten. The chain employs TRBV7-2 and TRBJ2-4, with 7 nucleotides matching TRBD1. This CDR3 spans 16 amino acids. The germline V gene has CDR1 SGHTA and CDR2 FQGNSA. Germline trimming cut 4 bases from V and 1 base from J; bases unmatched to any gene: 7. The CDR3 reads CASSSQGRMAKNIQYF. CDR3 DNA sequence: TGTGCCAGCAGCTCACAGGGGCGAATGGCCAAAAACATTCAGTACTTC.

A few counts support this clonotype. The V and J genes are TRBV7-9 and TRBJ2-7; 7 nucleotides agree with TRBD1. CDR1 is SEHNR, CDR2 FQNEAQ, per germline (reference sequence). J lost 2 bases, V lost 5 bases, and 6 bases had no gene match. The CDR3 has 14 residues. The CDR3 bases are TGTGCCAGCAGCCATACCGACAGGGCCTACGAGCAGTACTTC. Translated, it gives CASSHTDRAYEQYF. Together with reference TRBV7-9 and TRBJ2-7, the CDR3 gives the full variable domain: DTGVSQNPRHKITKRGQNVTFRCDPISEHNRLYWYRQTLGQGPEFLTYFQNEAQLEKSRLLSDRFSAERPKGSFSTLEIQRTEQGDSAMYLCASSHTDRAYEQYFGPGTRLTVT.

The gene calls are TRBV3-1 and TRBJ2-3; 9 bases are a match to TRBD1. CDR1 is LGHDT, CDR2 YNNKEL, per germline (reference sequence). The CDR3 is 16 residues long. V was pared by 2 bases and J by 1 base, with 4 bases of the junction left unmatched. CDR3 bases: TGTGCCAGCAGCCAAAGGGACAGGGCGCGCACAGATACGCAGTATTTT. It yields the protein CASSQRDRARTDTQYF.

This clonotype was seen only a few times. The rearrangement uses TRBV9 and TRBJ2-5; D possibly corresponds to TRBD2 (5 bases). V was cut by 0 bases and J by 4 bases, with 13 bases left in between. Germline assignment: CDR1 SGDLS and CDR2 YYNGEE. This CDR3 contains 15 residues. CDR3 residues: CASSVGGSRAETQYF. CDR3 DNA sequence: TGTGCCAGCAGCGTAGGAGGTTCGAGGGCAGAGACCCAGTACTTC.

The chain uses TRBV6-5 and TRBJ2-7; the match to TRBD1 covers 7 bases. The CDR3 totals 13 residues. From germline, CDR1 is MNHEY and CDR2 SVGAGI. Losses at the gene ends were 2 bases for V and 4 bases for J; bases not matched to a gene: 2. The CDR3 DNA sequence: TGTGCCAGCAGTTACGCGACAGGGTACGAGCAGTACTTC. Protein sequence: CASSYATGYEQYF.

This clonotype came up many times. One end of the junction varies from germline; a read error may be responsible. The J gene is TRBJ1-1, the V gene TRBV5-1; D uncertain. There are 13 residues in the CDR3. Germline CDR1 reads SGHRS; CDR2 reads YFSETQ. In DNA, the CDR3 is TGTGCCAGCAGCTTAGCGGGGAACACTGAAGCTTTCTTT. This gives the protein CASSLAGNTEAFF.

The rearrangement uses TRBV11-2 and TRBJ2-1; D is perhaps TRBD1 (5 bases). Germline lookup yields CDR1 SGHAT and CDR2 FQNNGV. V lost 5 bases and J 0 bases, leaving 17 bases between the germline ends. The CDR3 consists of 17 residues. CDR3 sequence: CASSAAWQGSSYNEQFF. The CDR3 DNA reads TGTGCCAGCAGCGCAGCATGGCAGGGAAGCTCCTACAATGAGCAGTTCTTC.

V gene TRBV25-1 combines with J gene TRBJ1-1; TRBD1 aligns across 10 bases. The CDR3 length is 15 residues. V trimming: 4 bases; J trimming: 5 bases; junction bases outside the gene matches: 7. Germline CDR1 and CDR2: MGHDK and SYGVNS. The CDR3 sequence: CASSARQGAGTEAFF. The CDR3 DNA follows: TGTGCCAGCAGTGCGAGACAGGGGGCGGGTACTGAAGCTTTCTTT.

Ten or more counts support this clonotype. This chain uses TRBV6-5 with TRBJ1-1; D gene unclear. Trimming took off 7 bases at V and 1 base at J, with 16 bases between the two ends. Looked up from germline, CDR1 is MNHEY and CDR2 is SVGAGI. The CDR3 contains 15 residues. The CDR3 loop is CASTRAGIGNTEAFF. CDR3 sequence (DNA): TGTGCCAGCACCCGAGCTGGTATAGGGAACACTGAAGCTTTCTTT.

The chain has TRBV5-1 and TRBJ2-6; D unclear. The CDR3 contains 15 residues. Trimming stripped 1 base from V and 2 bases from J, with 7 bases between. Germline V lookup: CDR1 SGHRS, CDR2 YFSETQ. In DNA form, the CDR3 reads TGCGCCAGCAGCTTGCAGGACCCTGGGGCCAACGTCCTGACTTTC. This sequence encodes CASSLQDPGANVLTF.

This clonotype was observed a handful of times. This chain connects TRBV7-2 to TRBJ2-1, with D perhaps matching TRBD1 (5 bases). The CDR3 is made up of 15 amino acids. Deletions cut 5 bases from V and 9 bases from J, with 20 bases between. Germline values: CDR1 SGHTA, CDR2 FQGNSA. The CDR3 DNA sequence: TGTGCCAGCAGCCTCCTGGGGCCCCAAGAGAGTGAGCAGTTCTTC. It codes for CASSLLGPQESEQFF.

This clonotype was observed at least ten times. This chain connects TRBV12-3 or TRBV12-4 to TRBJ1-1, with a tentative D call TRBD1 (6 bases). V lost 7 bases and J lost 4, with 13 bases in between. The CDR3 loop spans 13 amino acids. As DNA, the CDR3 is TGTGCCAGCACCATACAGGGCGGCACTGAAGCTTTCTTT. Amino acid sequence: CASTIQGGTEAFF.

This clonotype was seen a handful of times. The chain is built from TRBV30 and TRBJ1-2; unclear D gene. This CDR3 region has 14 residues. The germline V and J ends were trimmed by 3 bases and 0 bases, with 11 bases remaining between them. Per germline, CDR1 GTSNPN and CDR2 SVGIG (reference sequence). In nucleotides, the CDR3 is TGTGCCTGGAGCGAGGACGGAGCTAACTATGGCTACACCTTC. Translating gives CAWSEDGANYGYTF.

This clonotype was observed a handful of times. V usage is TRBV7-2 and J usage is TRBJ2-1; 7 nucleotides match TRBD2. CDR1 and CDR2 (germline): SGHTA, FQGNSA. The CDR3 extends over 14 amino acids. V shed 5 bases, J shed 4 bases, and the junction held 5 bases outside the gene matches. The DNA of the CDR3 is TGTGCCAGCAGCATCGGACTAGGGTACAATGAGCAGTTCTTC. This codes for CASSIGLGYNEQFF.

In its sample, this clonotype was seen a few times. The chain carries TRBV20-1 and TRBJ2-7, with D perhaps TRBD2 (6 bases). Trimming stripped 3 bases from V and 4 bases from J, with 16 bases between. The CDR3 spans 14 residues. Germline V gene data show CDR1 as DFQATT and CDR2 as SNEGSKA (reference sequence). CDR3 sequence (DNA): TGCAGTGCTAGCCAAGTTAGCGGAGGATACGAGCAGTACTTC. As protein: CSASQVSGGYEQYF.

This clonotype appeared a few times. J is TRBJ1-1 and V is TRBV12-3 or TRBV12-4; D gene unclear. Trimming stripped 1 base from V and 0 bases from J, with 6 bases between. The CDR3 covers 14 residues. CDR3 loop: CASSLVFLNTEAFF. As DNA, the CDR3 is TGTGCCAGCAGTTTAGTTTTTTTGAACACTGAAGCTTTCTTT.

The CDR3 loop is CASSYGQGAVYEQYF. CDR3 nucleotides: TGCGCCAGCAGCTATGGACAGGGGGCAGTCTACGAGCAGTACTTC. The gene calls are TRBV5-1 and TRBJ2-7; TRBD1 matches at 11 bases. The germline CDR1 and CDR2 sequences are SGHRS and YFSETQ. V lost 3 bases and J lost 3; bases outside the gene matches: 5. CDR3 size: 15 residues.